This TCR beta chain was obtained from a study of blood T cell repertoires in COVID-19. Study context: Researchers got acute and convalescent COVID-19 samples from the United States, Italy and Spain. The cDNA or gDNA used as material had been derived from T cells, B-cell-depleted T cells, or PBMCs.

This CDR3 region has 15 residues. Deletions cut 6 bases from V and 1 base from J, with 14 bases between. Germline CDR1 and CDR2: MNHEY and SMNVEV (reference sequence). TCRdb's table, derived via immunoSEQ multiplex PCR, lists solely in-frame clones and lacks some. The profile shows approximately 270,000 clones, about 85% of them singletons. The Seattle patients, enrolled during active infection, were followed longitudinally. V usage is TRBV27 and J usage is TRBJ2-3, with D tentatively TRBD1 (6 bases). The sequence was obtained from a human donor with COVID-19, enrolled during active disease. The donor label of this sample is uncertain. Specimen: peripheral blood. The CDR3 nucleotides read TGTGCCAGCAGGGCGCCTAGACAGGGCACAGATACGCAGTATTTT. This codes for CASRAPRQGTDTQYF.